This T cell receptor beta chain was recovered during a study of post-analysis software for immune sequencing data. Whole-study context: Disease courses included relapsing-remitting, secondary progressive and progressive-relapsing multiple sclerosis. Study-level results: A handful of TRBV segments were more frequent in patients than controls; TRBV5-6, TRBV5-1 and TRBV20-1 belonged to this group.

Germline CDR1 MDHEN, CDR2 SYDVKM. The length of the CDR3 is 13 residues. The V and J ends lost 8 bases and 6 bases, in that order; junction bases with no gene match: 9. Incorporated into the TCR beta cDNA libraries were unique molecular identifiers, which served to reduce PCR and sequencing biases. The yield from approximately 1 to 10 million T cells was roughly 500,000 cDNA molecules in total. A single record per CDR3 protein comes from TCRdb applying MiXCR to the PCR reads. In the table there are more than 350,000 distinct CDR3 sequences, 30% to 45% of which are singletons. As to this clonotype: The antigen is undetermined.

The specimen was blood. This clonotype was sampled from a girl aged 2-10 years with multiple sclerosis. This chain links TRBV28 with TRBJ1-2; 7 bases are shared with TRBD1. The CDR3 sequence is CASRGQSENGYTF. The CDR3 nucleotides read TGTGCCAGCCGGGGACAGTCAGAGAATGGCTACACCTTC.